The 5 T cell receptor beta chains below all came from one sample that was sequenced in a study of T cell responses to AZD1222 COVID-19 vaccine. Profiled with immunoSEQ multiplex PCR; TCRdb holds only in-frame clones, not every one. The sample shows roughly 130,000 clones, around nine tenths of them seen only once. Source: peripheral blood, taken on day 0 of AZD1222 vaccination. These receptors came from an adult in good health.

The chain links TRBV19 to TRBJ1-1, with TRBD1 matching over 7 bases. V trimming: 3 bases; J trimming: 11 bases; junction bases outside the gene matches: 9. Germline assignment: CDR1 LNHDA and CDR2 SQIVND (reference sequence). The CDR3 extends over 13 amino acids. CDR3 protein: CASSILWTGRAFF. In nucleotides, the CDR3 is TGTGCCAGTAGTATTCTTTGGACAGGACGTGCTTTCTTT.

This clone was found once. The chain combines TRBV28 with TRBJ2-1; 10 bases fit TRBD2. The CDR3 has 17 residues. V was clipped by 6 bases and J by 5 bases; unmatched bases: 13. From germline, CDR1 is MDHEN and CDR2 SYDVKM. For the CDR3, the DNA is TGTGCCAGCAGACGCCCCGGACTAGCGGACGCTAACAATGAGCAGTTCTTC. It encodes CASRRPGLADANNEQFF.

The CDR3 sequence: CASSQGPLNTEAFF. The CDR3 DNA sequence: TGCGCCAGCAGCCAAGGGCCTTTAAACACTGAAGCTTTCTTT. The chain links TRBV4-1 to TRBJ1-1; D remains ambiguous. Trimming took 1 base from V and 2 from J, leaving 8 bases between them. CDR1 is MGHRA, CDR2 YSYEKL, per germline. This CDR3 is built from 14 residues.

This clone was recorded a few times. The chain has TRBV7-7 and TRBJ2-5; D unresolved. Trimming cost V 2 bases and J 3 bases, with 10 bases left between them. CDR1 and CDR2 from the germline V gene are SSHAT and FNYEAQ (reference sequence). CDR3 length: 14 residues. CDR3: CASSLNIRKETQYF. DNA of the CDR3: TGTGCCAGCAGCTTAAATATTAGAAAAGAGACCCAGTACTTC. Full variable domain (remainder filled in from reference TRBV7-7 and TRBJ2-5): GAGVSQSPRYKVTKRGQDVTLRCDPISSHATLYWYQQALGQGPEFLTYFNYEAQPDKSGLPSDRFSAERPEGSISTLTIQRTEQRDSAMYRCASSLNIRKETQYFGPGTRLLVL.

The chain combines TRBV15 with TRBJ2-1; D gene ambiguous. This CDR3 spans 15 amino acids. The germline V and J ends were trimmed by 6 bases and 10 bases, with 22 bases remaining between them. Looked up from germline, CDR1 is LNHNV and CDR2 is YYDKDF (reference sequence). CDR3 protein: CATSEKGQPLGEQFF. The CDR3 nucleotides are TGTGCCACCAGTGAAAAGGGCCAACCCTTGGGGGAGCAGTTCTTC.